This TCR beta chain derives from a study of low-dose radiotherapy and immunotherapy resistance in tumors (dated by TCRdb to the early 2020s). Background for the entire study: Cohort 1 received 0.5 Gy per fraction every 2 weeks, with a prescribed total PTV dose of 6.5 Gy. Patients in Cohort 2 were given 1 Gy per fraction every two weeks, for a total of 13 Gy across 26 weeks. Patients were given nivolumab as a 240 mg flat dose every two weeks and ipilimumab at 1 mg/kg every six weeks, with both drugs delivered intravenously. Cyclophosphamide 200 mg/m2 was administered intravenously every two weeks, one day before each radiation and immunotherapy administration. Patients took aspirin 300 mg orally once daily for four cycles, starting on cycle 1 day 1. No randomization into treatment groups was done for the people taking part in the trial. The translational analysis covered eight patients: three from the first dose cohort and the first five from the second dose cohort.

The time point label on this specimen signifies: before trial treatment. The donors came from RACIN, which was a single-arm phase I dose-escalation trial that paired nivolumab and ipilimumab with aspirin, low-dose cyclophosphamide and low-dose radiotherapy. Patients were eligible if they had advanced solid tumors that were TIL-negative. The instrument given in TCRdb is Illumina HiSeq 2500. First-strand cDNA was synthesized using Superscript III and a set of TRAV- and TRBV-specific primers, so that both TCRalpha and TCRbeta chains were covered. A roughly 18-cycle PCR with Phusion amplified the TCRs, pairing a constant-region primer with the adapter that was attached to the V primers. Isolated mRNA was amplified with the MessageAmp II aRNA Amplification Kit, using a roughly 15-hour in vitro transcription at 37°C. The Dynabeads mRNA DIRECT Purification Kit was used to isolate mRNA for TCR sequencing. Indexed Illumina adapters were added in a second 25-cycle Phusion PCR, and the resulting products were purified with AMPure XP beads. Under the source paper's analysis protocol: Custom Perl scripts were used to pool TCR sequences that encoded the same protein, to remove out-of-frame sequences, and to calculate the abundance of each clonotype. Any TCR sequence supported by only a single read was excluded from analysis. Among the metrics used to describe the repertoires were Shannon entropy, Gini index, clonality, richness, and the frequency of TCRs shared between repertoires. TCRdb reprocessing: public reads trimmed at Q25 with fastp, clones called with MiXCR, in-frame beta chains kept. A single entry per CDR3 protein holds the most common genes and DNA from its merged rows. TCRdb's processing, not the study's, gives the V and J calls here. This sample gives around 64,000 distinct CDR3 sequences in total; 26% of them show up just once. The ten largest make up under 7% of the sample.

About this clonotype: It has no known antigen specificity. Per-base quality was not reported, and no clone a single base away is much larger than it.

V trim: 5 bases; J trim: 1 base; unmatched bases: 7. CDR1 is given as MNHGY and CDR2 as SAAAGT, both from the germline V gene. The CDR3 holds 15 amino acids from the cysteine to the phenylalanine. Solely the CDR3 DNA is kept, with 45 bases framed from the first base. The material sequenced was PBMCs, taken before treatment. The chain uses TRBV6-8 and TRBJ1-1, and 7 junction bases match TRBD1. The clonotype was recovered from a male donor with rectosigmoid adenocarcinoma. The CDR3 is CASSARQGGNTEAFF. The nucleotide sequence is TGTGCCAGCAGTGCACGACAGGGAGGGAACACTGAAGCTTTCTTT.